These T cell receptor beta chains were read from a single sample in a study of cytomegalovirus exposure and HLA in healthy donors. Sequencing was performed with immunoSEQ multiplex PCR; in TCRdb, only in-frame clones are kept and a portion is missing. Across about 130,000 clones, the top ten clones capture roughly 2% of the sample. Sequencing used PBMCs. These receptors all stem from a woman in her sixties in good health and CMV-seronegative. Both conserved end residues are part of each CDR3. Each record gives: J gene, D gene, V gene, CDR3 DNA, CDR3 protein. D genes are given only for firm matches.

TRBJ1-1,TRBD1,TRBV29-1,TGCAGCGTGTCCGGGACAGGGGGCACTGAAGCTTTCTTT,CSVSGTGGTEAFF
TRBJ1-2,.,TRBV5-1,TGCGCCAGCAGCCCTGATACAGGGCAGGGTTTCGGCTACACCTTC,CASSPDTGQGFGYTF
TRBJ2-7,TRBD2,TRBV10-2,TGCGCCAGCGCAAGCGGGAGGGCCCTCGAGCAGTACTTC,CASASGRALEQYF
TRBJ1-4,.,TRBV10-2,TGCGCCAGCAGGGGGAGCGCTAATGAAAAACTGTTTTTT,CASRGSANEKLFF
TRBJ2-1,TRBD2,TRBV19,TGTGCCACTCGCCGTGGGGGGGTGTTCCACAATGAGCAGTTCTTC,CATRRGGVFHNEQFF
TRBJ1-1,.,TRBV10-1,TGCGCCAGCAGGGAGGGGGGGGAAAATACTGAAGCTTTCTTT,CASREGGENTEAFF
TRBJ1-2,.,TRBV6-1,TGTGCCAGCAGTAACAGGCTTTACTATGGCTACACCTTC,CASSNRLYYGYTF
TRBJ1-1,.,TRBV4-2,TGTGCCAGCAGCCAAGGAGGGAAAGGCACTGAAGCTTTCTTT,CASSQGGKGTEAFF
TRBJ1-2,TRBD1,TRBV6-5,TGTGCCAGCAGTTTGACAGGGGGAATCTCTAACTATGGCTACACCTTC,CASSLTGGISNYGYTF
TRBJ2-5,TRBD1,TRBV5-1,TGCGCCAGCAGCTCACGCGGAGGGGGGACAGGGTTACAAGAGACCCAGTACTTC,CASSSRGGGTGLQETQYF
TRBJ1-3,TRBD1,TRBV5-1,TGCGCCAGCAGCTTGGGGGGACAGGGGAGTGGAAACACCATATATTTT,CASSLGGQGSGNTIYF
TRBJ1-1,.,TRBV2,TGTGCCAGCAAGAGGGATAACACTGAAGCTTTCTTT,CASKRDNTEAFF
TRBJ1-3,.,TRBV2,TGTGCCACGGGTTCGACAGGACCTGGAAACACCATATATTTT,CATGSTGPGNTIYF
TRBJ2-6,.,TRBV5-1,TGCGCCAGCAGCCCACTGGGGGCCAACGTCCTGACTTTC,CASSPLGANVLTF
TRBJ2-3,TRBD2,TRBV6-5,TGTGCCAGCAGTTACTCGCGACTAGCAGTCACAGATACGCAGTATTTT,CASSYSRLAVTDTQYF
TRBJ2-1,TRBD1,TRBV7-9,TGTGCCAGCAGCCCGGGACAGGGGGTTATTGGTGAGCAGTTCTTC,CASSPGQGVIGEQFF
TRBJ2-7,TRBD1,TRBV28,TGTGCCAGCAGTGGAAAAGGGGGCACCTACGAGCAGTACTTC,CASSGKGGTYEQYF
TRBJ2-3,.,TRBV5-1,TGCGCCAGCAGTCGAGACGGTGAGGTAACAGATACGCAGTATTTT,CASSRDGEVTDTQYF
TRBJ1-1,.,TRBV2,TGTGCCAGCAGGGACCCGTGGGTACTAGCAGCTTTCTTT,CASRDPWVLAAFF
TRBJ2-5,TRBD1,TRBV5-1,TGCGCCAGCAGCTCAAACCTCCGACAGGGGCGTTGGGAGACCCAGTACTTC,CASSSNLRQGRWETQYF
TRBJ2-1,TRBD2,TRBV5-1,TGCGCCAGCAGCTTGGGGACTAGCGGAAACAATGAGCAGTTCTTC,CASSLGTSGNNEQFF
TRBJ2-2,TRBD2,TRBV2,TGTGCCAGCAGCCGTACTAGCGGAGGGGGCACCGGGGAGCTGTTTTTT,CASSRTSGGGTGELFF
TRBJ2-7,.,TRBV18,TGTGCCAGCTCACCGGTGAGGTTCTCCTACGAGCAGTACTTC,CASSPVRFSYEQYF
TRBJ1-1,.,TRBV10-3,TGTGCCATCAGTGAGGGGGGGGTCAACACTGAAGCTTTCTTT,CAISEGGVNTEAFF
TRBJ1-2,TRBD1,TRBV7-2,TGTGCCAGCGGTTCCAGGACAGGGAACGGCTACACCTTC,CASGSRTGNGYTF
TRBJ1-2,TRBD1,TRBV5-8,TGTGCCAGCAGCCCCCGGGACAGGGGTTTCTATGGCTACACCTTC,CASSPRDRGFYGYTF
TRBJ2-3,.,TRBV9,TGTGCCAGCAGCGGAGTTAGCACAGATACGCAGTATTTT,CASSGVSTDTQYF
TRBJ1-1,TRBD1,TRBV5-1,TGCGCCAGCACGACAGGGGTAGAGGGACCTGAAGCTTTCTTT,CASTTGVEGPEAFF
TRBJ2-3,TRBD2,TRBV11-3,TGTGCCAGCAGCAGAGGGACTACCTTCACAGATACGCAGTATTTT,CASSRGTTFTDTQYF
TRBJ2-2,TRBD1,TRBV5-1,TGCGCCAGCAGCAAAGACAGGGGGAGGGAGGAGCTGTTTTTT,CASSKDRGREELFF
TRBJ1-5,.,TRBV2,TGTGCCAGCAGTGGGACAGTAGATCAGCCCCAGCATTTT,CASSGTVDQPQHF
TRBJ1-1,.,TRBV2,TGTGCCAGCAGTGAACCGGACAGAATAAACACTGAAGCTTTCTTT,CASSEPDRINTEAFF
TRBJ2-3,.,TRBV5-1,TGCGCCAGCAATGTGGAGGGATTCACAGATACGCAGTATTTT,CASNVEGFTDTQYF
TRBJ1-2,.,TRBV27,TGTGCCAGCAGTTTCGGGGGTGCTAACTATGGCTACACCTTC,CASSFGGANYGYTF
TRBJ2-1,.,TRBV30,TGTGCCTGGAGTGTACCGGGGGAGCAGTTCTTC,CAWSVPGEQFF
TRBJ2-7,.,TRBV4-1,TGCGCCAGCAGCCAAGATGATGGCACCTACGAGCAGTACTTC,CASSQDDGTYEQYF
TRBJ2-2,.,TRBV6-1,TGTGCCAGCACCACGAGGCCCGGGGAGCTGTTTTTT,CASTTRPGELFF
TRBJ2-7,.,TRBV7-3,TGTGCCAGCAGCTCATGGGGGCTGACCTACGAGCGGTACTTC,CASSSWGLTYERYF
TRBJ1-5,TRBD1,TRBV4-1,TGCGCCAGCAGCCAACCTCAGGGGGCTGGTAGCAATCAGCCCCAGCATTTT,CASSQPQGAGSNQPQHF
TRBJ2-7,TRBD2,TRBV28,TGTGCCAGCAGAGGGACAGGGACTAGCGGGGGGGACTACGAGCAGTACTTC,CASRGTGTSGGDYEQYF
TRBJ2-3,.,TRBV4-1,TGCGCCAGCAGCCAACCGAGGGGGGATACGCAGTATTTT,CASSQPRGDTQYF
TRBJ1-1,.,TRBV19,TGTGCCAGTAGTACCCATTACAGGGAGGGCACTGAAGCTTTCTTT,CASSTHYREGTEAFF
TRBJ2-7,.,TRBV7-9,TGTGCCAGCAGCTTATCAGGAGCAGGGTACGAGCAGTACTTC,CASSLSGAGYEQYF
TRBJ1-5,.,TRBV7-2,TGTGCCAGCAGCTTATCAAATCCAGGGTTGAATCAGCCCCAGCATTTT,CASSLSNPGLNQPQHF
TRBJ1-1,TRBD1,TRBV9,TGTGCCAGCAGCGCACAGGGGAGGAACACTGAAGCTTTCTTT,CASSAQGRNTEAFF
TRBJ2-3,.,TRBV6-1,TGTGCCAGCAGTGACTCCCCGGGAAATACGCAGTATTTT,CASSDSPGNTQYF